A selection of T cell receptor beta chains follows, all from one sample in a study of CD8 T cells in Susac syndrome. Each CDR3 protein is one row after TCRdb ran MiXCR on the immunoSEQ multiplex PCR reads. In the table there are some 190,000 distinct CDR3 sequences, approximately 93% of which are singletons. The material sequenced was CD4+ T cells from PBMCs. The receptors come from a human donor in good health. CDR3s include the opening cysteine and the closing phenylalanine or tryptophan. Fields, in order: clone size, D gene, V gene, J gene, CDR3 protein, CDR3 DNA. D genes are given only for firm matches. Size is omitted from some rows. Given values are once, few, many or a class for expanded clones.

-	TRBD1	TRBV7-9	TRBJ1-6	CASSSGGGGGSPLHF	TGTGCCAGCAGCTCAGGAGGAGGGGGCGGATCACCCCTCCACTTT
-	-	TRBV5-1	TRBJ2-2	CASSSSVTGELFF	TGCGCCAGCAGCTCGAGCGTCACCGGGGAGCTGTTTTTT
-	TRBD1	TRBV12-3/TRBV12-4	TRBJ1-3	CASTQQGGMGNTIYF	TGTGCCAGCACTCAGCAGGGGGGAATGGGAAACACCATATATTTT
-	-	TRBV29-1	TRBJ1-1	CSAQLGPNTEAFF	TGCAGCGCCCAGTTGGGCCCGAACACTGAAGCTTTCTTT
-	TRBD2	TRBV20-1	TRBJ2-3	CSASRTSLPEF	TGCAGTGCCTCCCGGACTAGTCTCCCGGAATTT
-	TRBD1	TRBV28	TRBJ2-4	CASSFSWETGKNIQYF	TGTGCCAGCAGTTTCTCCTGGGAGACAGGGAAAAACATTCAGTACTTC
once	-	TRBV5-4	TRBJ2-2	CASSPGRGGTGELFF	TGTGCCAGCAGCCCCGGCAGGGGTGGTACCGGGGAGCTGTTTTTT
-	-	TRBV20-1	TRBJ2-3	CSTFTDTQYF	TGCAGTACCTTTACGGATACGCAGTATTTT
once	TRBD1	TRBV7-2	TRBJ1-2	CASSLGDSRIYGYTF	TGTGCCAGCAGCTTAGGGGACAGCCGCATCTATGGCTACACCTTC
-	-	TRBV28	TRBJ2-1	CASPPFDGGASYNEQFF	TGTGCCAGCCCCCCGTTCGATGGGGGCGCCTCCTACAATGAGCAGTTCTTC
-	-	TRBV6-1	TRBJ2-7	CASERTPYEQYF	TGTGCCAGCGAACGGACTCCCTACGAGCAGTACTTC
-	-	TRBV10-3	TRBJ1-1	CAISFGPNTEAFF	TGTGCCATCAGTTTCGGGCCGAACACTGAAGCTTTCTTT
-	-	TRBV20-1	TRBJ1-1	CSASRARNTEAFF	TGCAGTGCTTCCAGGGCGAGGAACACTGAAGCTTTCTTT
-	TRBD2	TRBV7-9	TRBJ2-1	CASRALPGLAGGYNEQFF	TGTGCCAGCAGGGCCCTTCCAGGGCTAGCGGGGGGGTACAATGAGCAGTTCTTC
-	-	TRBV9	TRBJ2-1	CASSVTALSSYNEQFF	TGTGCCAGCAGCGTTACGGCCCTGAGCTCCTACAATGAGCAGTTCTTC
-	-	TRBV13	TRBJ2-7	CASSLGGLPSYEQYF	TGTGCCAGCAGCTTAGGAGGACTTCCCTCCTACGAGCAGTACTTC
-	-	TRBV29-1	TRBJ1-2	CSVEGAAYGYTF	TGCAGCGTTGAAGGGGCAGCCTATGGCTACACCTTC
-	TRBD1	TRBV27	TRBJ2-1	CASERGRTQFF	TGTGCCAGCGAAAGGGGGCGGACGCAGTTCTTC
-	-	TRBV6-1	TRBJ1-5	CASSPSQVVTDNQPQHF	TGTGCCAGCAGTCCTTCCCAAGTGGTAACGGACAATCAGCCCCAGCATTTT
-	TRBD1	TRBV7-9	TRBJ1-2	CASSSGRGSRNTF	TGTGCCAGCAGCTCGGGCAGGGGGTCAAGGAACACCTTC
-	-	TRBV12-3/TRBV12-4	TRBJ1-5	CASSLALSGGLRQPQHF	TGTGCCAGCAGTTTAGCGCTCAGCGGGGGCCTCAGACAGCCCCAGCATTTT
-	-	TRBV12-3/TRBV12-4	TRBJ1-2	CASSSTDIYGYTF	TGTGCCAGCAGTTCGACGGATATCTATGGCTACACCTTC
-	TRBD2	TRBV5-4	TRBJ2-5	CASSFQRGLQETQYF	TGTGCCAGCAGCTTTCAGCGGGGGCTTCAAGAGACCCAGTACTTC
-	-	TRBV6-6	TRBJ1-4	CASSLQLDNEKLFF	TGTGCCAGCAGCTTACAGCTAGATAATGAAAAACTATTTTTT
-	-	TRBV7-2	TRBJ2-7	CASSLARRTYEQYF	TGTGCCAGCAGCTTAGCAAGGAGGACCTACGAGCAGTACTTC
-	TRBD1	TRBV20-1	TRBJ1-5	CSARVVQGAPNQPQHF	TGCAGTGCTAGAGTGGTCCAGGGGGCGCCTAATCAGCCCCAGCATTTT
-	TRBD1	TRBV28	TRBJ1-2	CASRRGQGYGYTF	TGTGCCAGCAGAAGGGGACAGGGCTATGGCTACACCTTC
once	TRBD1	TRBV9	TRBJ2-5	CASSVAGSGGLETQYF	TGTGCCAGCAGCGTAGCCGGCTCAGGGGGTTTAGAGACCCAGTACTTC
-	-	TRBV5-1	TRBJ1-2	CASSSGLPGVYGYTF	TGCGCCAGCAGCTCCGGACTGCCTGGGGTCTATGGCTACACCTTC